The 23 T cell receptor beta chains below come from one sample, sequenced in a study of shared clonotypes between healthy human individuals. The assay was immunoSEQ multiplex PCR, and TCRdb's table has in-frame clones only and misses some. The sample lists 110,000 or so clones, around 65% occurring once. Material for sequencing was memory CD8+ T cells sorted from blood. The subset: CD45RO+ cells pooled with CCR7-negative TemRA cells. Every receptor here comes from a woman between 25 and 40 years old in good health.

The table lists this clone with a count of one. The chain carries TRBV9 and TRBJ2-1, with TRBD2 as a possible D gene (6 bases). The CDR3 consists of 13 residues. Deletions cut 0 bases from V and 10 bases from J, with 11 bases between. The germline gives CDR1 SGDLS, CDR2 YYNGEE. CDR3 bases: TGTGCCAGCAGCGTAGGCGGGATCGGGGAGCAGTTCTTC. Its protein product is CASSVGGIGEQFF.

The gene calls are TRBV29-1 and TRBJ2-1, with D possibly called TRBD1 or TRBD2 (5 bases each). CDR3 length equals 11 residues. Germline assignment: CDR1 SQVTM and CDR2 ANQGSEA. CDR3: CSVGAHNEQFF. For the CDR3, the DNA is TGCAGTGTCGGGGCCCACAATGAGCAGTTCTTC.

The chain uses TRBV6-4 and TRBJ2-3, with 12 positions matching TRBD2. Germline trimming cut 4 bases from V and 4 bases from J; bases unmatched to any gene: 3. The germline CDR1 and CDR2 sequences are MRHNA and SNTAGT. This CDR3 spans 15 amino acids. The CDR3 region is CASSATSGSADTQYF. In DNA form, the CDR3 reads TGTGCCAGCAGTGCGACTAGCGGGAGTGCAGATACGCAGTATTTT.

The chain has TRBV7-8 and TRBJ2-1; TRBD1 matches at 11 bases. J was trimmed by 4 bases and V by 7 bases; bases with no gene match: 12. Per the germline V gene, CDR1 is SGHVS and CDR2 is FQNEAQ. The CDR3 is 17 amino acids. The CDR3 DNA sequence: TGTGCCAGCACCAACACGGACAGGGGGCGTGGGTACAATGAGCAGTTCTTC. Protein sequence: CASTNTDRGRGYNEQFF.

The chain carries TRBV28 and TRBJ2-5, with D uncertain. The DNA end favors TRBJ2-7, so the J call may be wrong. The germline gives CDR1 MDHEN, CDR2 SYDVKM. This CDR3 has 11 residues. The CDR3 bases are TGTGCCTCCGCCGCGGCGCGCGAGCAGTACTTC. Translated: CASAAAREQYF.

Comment on this clone: Only one base separates this from a far larger clonotype, so it likely reflects a read error. V usage is TRBV2 and J usage is TRBJ2-1, with D unresolved. The CDR3 runs to 11 residues. Trimming pared 2 bases from V and 4 bases from J, leaving 0 bases between. CDR1 SNHLY and CDR2 FYNNEI come from the germline V gene. The CDR3 DNA reads TGTGCCAGCAGTGAATACAATGAGCAGTTCTTC. Translating gives CASSEYNEQFF.

The chain uses TRBV7-9 and TRBJ2-7; 10 bases fit TRBD2. CDR3 length equals 15 residues. J was trimmed by 7 bases and V by 1 base; bases with no gene match: 7. CDR1 is SEHNR, CDR2 FQNEAQ, per germline (reference sequence). CDR3: CASSLGAGGPKEQYF. The CDR3 DNA is TGTGCCAGCAGCTTAGGAGCGGGAGGGCCGAAGGAGCAGTACTTC.

The rearrangement links TRBV6-4 to TRBJ1-2; TRBD1 is a possible D gene (5 bases). Germline CDR1 MRHNA, CDR2 SNTAGT. The CDR3 totals 15 residues. The V end was cut by 5 bases, the J end by 1 base, with 14 bases between. CDR3 loop: CASSNWDGRNYGYTF. The CDR3 coding sequence is TGTGCCAGCAGTAACTGGGACGGGCGTAACTATGGCTACACCTTC.

V and J are TRBV4-1 and TRBJ1-1, with a tentative D call TRBD1 (5 bases). Trimming left V 1 base short and J 2 bases short, with 11 bases between. Germline V CDR1 and CDR2: MGHRA, YSYEKL. The CDR3 contains 15 residues. The CDR3 here is CASSQVQGLNTEAFF. In DNA form, the CDR3 reads TGCGCCAGCAGCCAAGTCCAGGGATTAAACACTGAAGCTTTCTTT.

The J gene is TRBJ1-1, the V gene TRBV10-3; D not resolved. CDR3 length: 15 residues. Germline V CDR1 and CDR2: ENHRY, SYGVKD. Trimming left V 2 bases short and J 7 bases short, with 17 bases between. DNA of the CDR3: TGTGCCATCAGTGAGCTCGTGGACGGAAATGTTGAAGCTTTCTTT. This gives the protein CAISELVDGNVEAFF.

This chain links TRBV5-1 with TRBJ2-5; 10 positions match TRBD1. Germline V CDR1 and CDR2: SGHRS, YFSETQ. The CDR3 runs to 19 residues. J was trimmed by 5 bases and V by 6 bases; bases with no gene match: 22. CDR3 sequence: CASTSGTGALSDVPETQYF. The CDR3, as DNA: TGCGCCAGCACCTCAGGGACAGGGGCTTTATCGGACGTTCCGGAGACCCAGTACTTC. Variable domain in full (rest from reference TRBV5-1 and TRBJ2-5): KAGVTQTPRYLIKTRGQQVTLSCSPISGHRSVSWYQQTPGQGLQFLFEYFSETQRNKGNFPGRFSGRQFSNSRSEMNVSTLELGDSALYLCASTSGTGALSDVPETQYFGPGTRLLVL.

The table lists this clone with a count of one. V gene TRBV14 combines with J gene TRBJ2-1, with D perhaps TRBD2 (6 bases). Germline CDR1 SGHDN, CDR2 FVKESK. V shed 3 bases and J shed 2 bases, with 11 bases lying between them. The CDR3 extends over 15 amino acids. Written as DNA, the CDR3 is TGTGCCAGCAGCCACCCGGGGGAGCCCTACAATGAGCAGTTCTTC. Protein product: CASSHPGEPYNEQFF.

The chain uses TRBV7-9 and TRBJ2-7, with 8 bases fitting TRBD1. The V segment lost 5 bases and the J segment 5 bases; nucleotides outside the gene matches: 2. The CDR3 covers 12 residues. Germline CDR1 reads SEHNR; CDR2 reads FQNEAQ (reference sequence). The CDR3 nucleotides read TGTGCCAGCAGCGTGACAGGGGACGAGCAGTACTTC. Translating it yields CASSVTGDEQYF.

This clone was observed a handful of times. The chain joins TRBV27 to TRBJ1-5, with a possible D match to TRBD1 (6 bases). CDR1 and CDR2 from the germline V gene are MNHEY and SMNVEV (reference sequence). The CDR3 covers 14 residues. Trimming left V 8 bases short and J 4 bases short, with 15 bases between. CDR3 residues: CASGPRTENQPQHF. CDR3 DNA sequence: TGTGCCAGCGGTCCCAGGACAGAGAATCAGCCCCAGCATTTT.

The chain links TRBV23-1 to TRBJ2-3; D is undetermined. TRBV23-1 counts as an open reading frame of uncertain function. This CDR3 comprises 15 residues. V lost 6 bases, J lost 2 bases, and 15 bases lay in between. CDR3 sequence: CASSPRFYPTDTQYF. In DNA, the CDR3 is TGCGCCAGCAGCCCAAGGTTTTACCCCACAGATACGCAGTATTTT.

This clone was seen once. The gene calls are TRBV6-1 and TRBJ2-7; maybe TRBD2 (6 bases). The V end was cut by 6 bases, the J end by 2 bases, with 17 bases between. This CDR3 is 15 amino acids long. Germline V gene lookup returns CDR1 MNHNS and CDR2 SASEGT. The CDR3 DNA is TGTGCCAGCAGCTTAGAAGGCGGAGGGACCTACGAGCAGTACTTC. Translation: CASSLEGGGTYEQYF.

This sequence joins TRBV5-1 and TRBJ1-2; a weak D match, TRBD1 (6 bases). The CDR3 runs 15 residues. Trimming removed 3 bases at V and 8 bases at J, with 20 bases between. The V gene's germline CDR1 is SGHRS and CDR2 YFSETQ. The CDR3 sequence: CASSSAGGLERGYTF. The DNA for the CDR3 is TGCGCCAGCAGCTCTGCCGGGGGCCTAGAGAGGGGCTACACCTTC. Full variable domain (missing parts from reference TRBV5-1 and TRBJ1-2): KAGVTQTPRYLIKTRGQQVTLSCSPISGHRSVSWYQQTPGQGLQFLFEYFSETQRNKGNFPGRFSGRQFSNSRSEMNVSTLELGDSALYLCASSSAGGLERGYTFGSGTRLTVV.

In this sample, this clone turned up a few times. The genes are TRBV7-9 and TRBJ2-7; the D is unclear. In germline, CDR1 is SEHNR, CDR2 FQNEAQ (reference sequence). This CDR3 region has 13 residues. V gave up 5 bases and J gave up 4 bases, with 12 bases separating them. Here the CDR3 DNA reads TGTGCCAGCAGCACCGAGCCGGTTTACGAGCAGTACTTC. Protein sequence: CASSTEPVYEQYF.

This chain connects TRBV14 to TRBJ1-2, with D perhaps matching TRBD1 (6 bases). V was cut by 1 base and J by 8 bases, with 20 bases left in between. This CDR3 has 16 residues. Per germline, CDR1 SGHDN and CDR2 FVKESK. CDR3 in DNA: TGTGCCAGCAGCCAAGCAGGACAGCTCTCTTCTCTAGGCTACACCTTC. It specifies CASSQAGQLSSLGYTF.

J is TRBJ2-7 and V is TRBV4-1, with 9 bases aligning to TRBD2. V was pared by 5 bases and J by 2 bases, with 10 bases of the junction left unmatched. Per the germline V gene, CDR1 is MGHRA and CDR2 is YSYEKL. The CDR3 totals 16 residues. The CDR3 reads CASSGEVVAGAYEQYF. CDR3 bases: TGCGCCAGCAGCGGAGAGGTAGTAGCGGGGGCCTACGAGCAGTACTTC.

The chain has TRBV5-6 and TRBJ2-4; unclear D gene. This CDR3 comprises 15 residues. Per germline, CDR1 SGHDT and CDR2 YYEEEE. V was pared by 4 bases and J by 0 bases, with 11 bases between. The CDR3, as DNA: TGTGCCAGCAGCCGGGCTAACCTAGCCAAAAACATTCAGTACTTC. Protein sequence: CASSRANLAKNIQYF.

This clone was seen a handful of times. This chain joins TRBV27 and TRBJ2-2; 8 nucleotides agree with TRBD1. J gave up 5 bases and V 6 bases, and 5 bases lay outside the gene matches. The CDR3 is 14 residues long. The germline gives CDR1 MNHEY, CDR2 SMNVEV (reference sequence). CDR3 sequence: CASRGQVVTGELFF. The CDR3 DNA follows: TGTGCCAGCAGGGGACAGGTAGTGACCGGGGAGCTGTTTTTT.

This clone was detected only a few times. The genes are TRBV10-1 and TRBJ2-3; 11 nucleotides align to TRBD2. Germline CDR1 is WNHNN and CDR2 is SYGVQD (reference sequence). This CDR3 is 15 amino acids long. V trimming: 3 bases; J trimming: 9 bases; junction bases outside the gene matches: 8. Here the CDR3 DNA reads TGCGCCAGCAGTGAACCATCGGGGACTAGCGGCACGCAGTATTTT. Protein sequence: CASSEPSGTSGTQYF.